These 22 T cell receptor beta chains were sequenced from one sample in a study of blood T cell repertoires in COVID-19. Libraries were prepared by immunoSEQ multiplex PCR; TCRdb keeps only in-frame clonotypes and omits some of them. The data hold about 200,000 clones, with approximately 81% observed a single time. The sequenced sample consisted of peripheral blood. The receptors stem from an older person with COVID-19, enrolled during active disease.

V is TRBV4-3 and J is TRBJ1-1; 9 bases map to TRBD1. This CDR3 contains 15 residues. V gave up 3 bases and J gave up 0 bases; unmatched junction bases: 2. The V gene's germline CDR1 is LGHNA and CDR2 YSLEER. The CDR3 loop is CASSHHRGLNTEAFF. CDR3 sequence (DNA): TGCGCCAGCAGCCACCACAGGGGGCTGAACACTGAAGCTTTCTTT.

This chain connects TRBV12-5 to TRBJ2-1; 7 bases line up with TRBD2. CDR3 size: 13 residues. The germline V gene has CDR1 LGHNT and CDR2 FRNRAP. The J segment lost 15 bases and the V segment lost 1 base, leaving 9 bases of the junction unmatched. The CDR3 DNA follows: TGTGCTAGTGGTTTGGCCGCCTTAGGCGGGAGGTTCTTC. Translation gives CASGLAALGGRFF.

This chain joins TRBV3-1 (or the pseudogene TRBV3-2) and TRBJ2-1, with D tentatively TRBD2 (5 bases). This CDR3 comprises 15 residues. Germline V CDR1 and CDR2: LGHDT, YNNKEL (reference sequence). V was shortened by 1 base and J by 0 bases, with 7 bases between the two germline ends. CDR3 coding DNA: TGTGCCAGCAGCCAAGGCGGACTCTCCTACAATGAGCAGTTCTTC. Translated: CASSQGGLSYNEQFF.

The table lists this clone with a few counts. The chain has TRBV20-1 and TRBJ1-2; tentative D call: TRBD1 (5 bases). This CDR3 contains 11 residues. Germline CDR1 DFQATT, CDR2 SNEGSKA (reference sequence). V dropped 1 base and J dropped 12 bases, with 12 bases sitting between them. For the CDR3, the DNA is TGCAGTGCTAGAGGGGGGGAGGTGCACACCTTC. Translating it yields CSARGGEVHTF.

This chain links TRBV25-1 with TRBJ1-1; D not certain. Trimming stripped 4 bases from V and 6 bases from J, with 15 bases between. The CDR3 consists of 14 residues. Germline values: CDR1 MGHDK, CDR2 SYGVNS. This CDR3 reads CASSAPGGKAEAFF. CDR3 coding DNA: TGTGCCAGCAGTGCTCCGGGCGGGAAAGCTGAAGCTTTCTTT. The full variable domain, completed using reference TRBV25-1 and TRBJ1-1, is EADIYQTPRYLVIGTGKKITLECSQTMGHDKMYWYQQDPGMELHLIHYSYGVNSTEKGDLSSESTVSRIRTEHFPLTLESARPSHTSQYLCASSAPGGKAEAFFGQGTRLTVV.

The J gene is TRBJ1-5, the V gene TRBV10-3; 9 bases fit TRBD1. The CDR3 extends over 13 amino acids. V was clipped by 10 bases and J by 5 bases; unmatched bases: 6. Germline V CDR1 and CDR2: ENHRY, SYGVKD. CDR3 sequence reads: CATKGQGDQPQHF. In DNA, the CDR3 is TGTGCCACGAAGGGACAGGGAGATCAGCCCCAGCATTTT.

This clone was detected only once. The chain carries TRBV19 and TRBJ1-6; D may be TRBD1 (5 bases). Germline CDR1 LNHDA, CDR2 SQIVND (reference sequence). Trimming stripped 4 bases from V and 9 bases from J, with 16 bases between. This CDR3 contains 15 residues. The CDR3 bases are TGTGCCAGTAGTACGCGGGGCCGGGGGGGTTCACCCCTCCACTTT. This translates into CASSTRGRGGSPLHF.

The chain recombines TRBV6-4 with TRBJ1-5; the match to TRBD1 covers 9 bases. Trimming cost V 4 bases and J 0 bases; bases outside gene matches: 13. The CDR3 totals 19 residues. Germline V gene lookup returns CDR1 MRHNA and CDR2 SNTAGT. In DNA, the CDR3 is TGTGCCAGCAGTGCAACCCCGGACAGGGGAAAATATAGCAATCAGCCCCAGCATTTT. Amino acid sequence: CASSATPDRGKYSNQPQHF.

The chain has TRBV27 and TRBJ1-2; D call uncertain. The V end was cut by 0 bases, the J end by 1 base, with 6 bases between. The CDR3 extends over 14 amino acids. Germline V gene lookup returns CDR1 MNHEY and CDR2 SMNVEV (reference sequence). CDR3 in DNA: TGTGCCAGCAGTTTATCCCAGAATAACTATGGCTACACCTTC. Protein: CASSLSQNNYGYTF.

The V gene is TRBV6-5, the J gene TRBJ1-3, with D maybe TRBD1 (6 bases). Germline CDR1 and CDR2: MNHEY and SVGAGI. The CDR3 totals 14 residues. Trimming shortened V by 2 bases and J by 7 bases, and 12 bases separated the two germline ends. CDR3: CASSYTKGGNTIYF. For the CDR3, the DNA is TGTGCCAGCAGTTACACGAAGGGGGGGAACACCATATATTTT.

The chain employs TRBV5-4 and TRBJ2-7, with D maybe TRBD2 (6 bases). The V end was cut by 4 bases, the J end by 2 bases, with 13 bases between. Germline V gene data show CDR1 as SGHNT and CDR2 as YYREEE (reference sequence). The CDR3 spans 14 residues. CDR3 DNA: TGTGCCAGCAGCCGGGACTTGAACACCTACGAGCAGTACTTC. It translates to CASSRDLNTYEQYF. Full variable domain (remainder filled in from reference TRBV5-4 and TRBJ2-7): ETGVTQSPTHLIKTRGQQVTLRCSSQSGHNTVSWYQQALGQGPQFIFQYYREEENGRGNFPPRFSGLQFPNYSSELNVNALELDDSALYLCASSRDLNTYEQYFGPGTRLTVT.

DNA of the CDR3: TGTGCCACCAGCAGAGATAGGCTAGCGGGAGCCGAGCAGTACTTC. It yields the protein CATSRDRLAGAEQYF. This chain uses TRBV15 with TRBJ2-7; 10 nucleotides line up with TRBD2. The ends lost 0 bases at V and 6 bases at J; junction bases unmatched: 5. CDR3 length equals 15 residues. The germline V gene has CDR1 LNHNV and CDR2 YYDKDF (reference sequence).

V is TRBV29-1 and J is TRBJ2-1, with TRBD1 identical over 10 bases. V lost 6 bases and J lost 6; bases outside the gene matches: 5. This CDR3 spans 13 amino acids. Germline CDR1 and CDR2: SQVTM and ANQGSEA. CDR3 coding DNA: TGCAGCGTCAAGGGACAGGGGTTCAATGAGCAGTTCTTC. This sequence encodes CSVKGQGFNEQFF.

The V call is TRBV7-2, the J call TRBJ1-1; D is uncertain. V lost 4 bases, J lost 6 bases, and 12 bases lay in between. The CDR3 runs 13 residues. Germline-derived CDR1 and CDR2 are SGHTA and FQGNSA. DNA for the CDR3: TGTGCCAGCAGCTCTTGGGCGGGCTCTGAAGCTTTCTTT. This translates into CASSSWAGSEAFF. Combining the CDR3 with reference TRBV7-2 and TRBJ1-1 gives the whole variable domain GAGVSQSPSNKVTEKGKDVELRCDPISGHTALYWYRQSLGQGLEFLIYFQGNSAPDKSGLPSDRFSAERTGGSVSTLTIQRTQQEDSAVYLCASSSWAGSEAFFGQGTRLTVV.

This rearrangement joins TRBV5-1 to TRBJ1-5; D perhaps matches TRBD1 (5 bases). Per germline, CDR1 SGHRS and CDR2 YFSETQ. Trimming left V 0 bases short and J 6 bases short, with 10 bases between. CDR3 length: 14 residues. CDR3 coding DNA: TGCGCCAGCAGCTTGGAGGGGTCGAGTCAGCCCCAGCATTTT. It translates to CASSLEGSSQPQHF.

The rearrangement links TRBV28 to TRBJ2-6, with 7 bases lining up with TRBD2. CDR3 length: 14 residues. V was clipped by 3 bases and J by 11 bases; unmatched bases: 7. Germline CDR1 and CDR2: MDHEN and SYDVKM. CDR3 DNA: TGTGCCAGCAGTTTGGGAGGGGTTAGTTACGTCCTGACTTTC. It yields the protein CASSLGGVSYVLTF.

V gene TRBV6-5 combines with J gene TRBJ2-2; 11 nucleotides agree with TRBD2. The CDR3 loop spans 15 amino acids. The junction had 2 bases not matched to a gene; V was cut back by 3 bases and J by 5 bases. Germline-derived CDR1 and CDR2 are MNHEY and SVGAGI. The CDR3 region is CASSYSGRGTGELFF. CDR3 DNA: TGTGCCAGCAGTTATAGCGGGAGGGGTACCGGGGAGCTGTTTTTT.

In this sample, this clone turned up a few times. The genes are TRBV7-2 and TRBJ1-3, with 7 bases identical to TRBD1. This CDR3 is 17 amino acids long. The germline gives CDR1 SGHTA, CDR2 FQGNSA. V dropped 5 bases and J dropped 0; count of bases not matched to a gene: 10. The CDR3 loop is CASSPSTGFISGNTIYF. CDR3 in DNA: TGTGCCAGCAGCCCCTCGACAGGGTTCATCTCTGGAAACACCATATATTTT.

This clone appeared a single time. The chain joins TRBV28 to TRBJ1-5; TRBD1 aligns across 8 bases. Germline V lookup: CDR1 MDHEN, CDR2 SYDVKM. V lost 5 bases to trimming and J lost 0 bases; unmatched junction nucleotides: 6. This CDR3 region has 16 residues. The CDR3 DNA reads as TGTGCCAGCAGTGGGCAGGGGGCCTTTAGCAATCAGCCCCAGCATTTT. Amino acids: CASSGQGAFSNQPQHF.

V gene TRBV5-6 combines with J gene TRBJ1-6, with D uncertain. The CDR3 contains 15 residues. The germline V gene encodes CDR1 SGHDT and CDR2 YYEEEE. Trimming stripped 4 bases from V and 5 bases from J, with 13 bases between. CDR3 coding DNA: TGTGCCAGCAGCCGCCCCGACGGAGATAATTCACCCCTCCACTTT. It encodes CASSRPDGDNSPLHF.

The genes are TRBV7-2 and TRBJ1-2; no firm D call. V was clipped by 1 base and J by 4 bases, with 7 bases between them. The CDR3 spans 13 residues. The germline V gene encodes CDR1 SGHTA and CDR2 FQGNSA. CDR3 coding DNA: TGTGCCAGCAGCTTAGACAGCCTCTATGGCTACACCTTC. This encodes CASSLDSLYGYTF.

The chain employs TRBV5-5 and TRBJ1-4; D is unclear. Germline-derived CDR1 and CDR2 are SGHKS and YYEKEE (reference sequence). The CDR3 loop spans 15 amino acids. Deletions cut 1 base from V and 5 bases from J, with 12 bases between. The CDR3: CASSLYGEVNEKLFF. The CDR3 DNA reads as TGTGCCAGCAGCTTGTATGGGGAGGTGAATGAAAAACTGTTTTTT.